This TCR beta chain was found in a study of cytomegalovirus exposure and HLA in healthy donors (dated by TCRdb to about 2017). With respect to the entire study: In an earlier analysis of roughly 500 of the donors, 276 Gb of sequence data and 100 million or so unique TCR beta sequences from 150 million to 200 million T cells were reported. An early release that covered 640 HLA-typed donors contained approximately 300 gigabases of sequencing data and tens of millions of unique TCR sequences. Of the 350 to 400 genotyped donors, over 65% fell in the genetic ancestry cluster associated with self-reported Caucasian donors. The study aimed to test whether signatures of past pathogen exposure could be identified by cataloging public T cell receptors. Using immunosequencing, the study profiled T cell repertoires from 666 subjects and related those repertoires to cytomegalovirus serostatus. Besides the first cohort of roughly 640 subjects, a separate validation cohort made up of over a hundred different subjects was used. To predict cytomegalovirus infection status, the study brought together high-throughput TCR immunosequencing, statistical association of individual TCRs with disease status, and machine learning. In a later analysis, previously published TCR beta repertoires from hundreds of donors were re-analyzed and high-resolution HLA genotyping was added so that TCR occurrence patterns could be studied. Rather than using new phenotypic data, the later analysis identified candidate immune exposures from TCR beta sequences and from how often those sequences occurred across donors. In an earlier analysis of around 540 of the donors, high-throughput TCR beta sequencing was used to judge whether each TCR beta V gene segment behaved as functional or pseudogenic. Alongside the repertoire data, information on donor age, sex, ethnicity and CMV serostatus was compiled. A later genetic analysis used genome-wide SNP genotypes for about three fifths of the 666 donors, treating that subset as a discovery cohort. Every repertoire in the discovery cohort had been generated on one and the same sequencing platform. Both class I and class II loci were covered by HLA typing, at four-digit resolution. The number of typed donors differed by locus: about 620-630 for A, B, C, DRB1 and DQB1; approximately 520 for DQA1; 600 to 610 for DPA1; and approximately 450 for DPB1. Four to six DR-DQ haplotypes were handled as single units for association and clustering, since linkage in the cohort was strong. Across around 400 genotyped donors of the cohort, an average of approximately 200,000 unique TCR beta nucleotide sequences per donor were sequenced, and approximately 17% of those sequences were non-productive.

The investigation overall reported the following: This cohort had only TCR beta chains sequenced, and the lack of alpha or paired-chain data limited which features could be detected. Most TCR sequences were observed very rarely across donors, whereas some public TCRs were present in many individuals. According to a later analysis, most CMV-associated TCR beta chains appeared to be HLA-restricted, and the HLA associations seemed to be driven largely by CMV exposure. The only immune exposure information available for the cohort was CMV serostatus. A few of the identified cytomegalovirus-associated TCR beta chains were confirmed in vitro to be specific for cytomegalovirus antigens. Broadly in line with IMGT annotations, most TCR beta V segments showed up in productive rearrangements about 87% or about 30% of the time in an earlier analysis of some 590 of the donors. A later analysis found that TCR association rates varied across HLA loci, with DRB1 alleles showing the most associated TCRs and HLA-C alleles the fewest. A later genetic analysis associated a missense DCLRE1C variant with V-gene and J-gene trimming of TCR beta chains, and an independent cohort replicated the association. The classifier was reported to diagnose cytomegalovirus status with high specificity and sensitivity in both the original cohort and the validation cohort. In the study, approximately 160 TCR beta chains were listed as associated with cytomegalovirus. A cluster of highly shared sequence variants was judged likely to be a technical artifact of the sequencing pipeline. Compared with equally common non-associated chains, HLA-associated TCR beta chains in a later analysis were more clonally expanded and had lower generation probabilities. Assigning TCR associations to individual alleles was difficult when HLA alleles, especially DR and DQ, strongly co-occurred. Several of the top co-occurrence clusters appeared to be linked to parvovirus B19, influenza, CMV and Epstein-Barr virus, according to a later analysis. A further reported finding was that TCR beta sequences accurately predicted the HLA-A and HLA-B alleles for most subjects in the first cohort. Presence/absence analyses assumed roughly uniform sequencing depth across donors, an assumption that may not hold. Specific HLA alleles were associated with 15,000 to 20,000 TCR beta sequences at a false discovery rate of 0.05 in a later analysis. The earlier analysis of 587 of the donors excluded about 16 rarely observed V segments, including chromosome 9 orphons, because counts were too low. HLA typing was unavailable for some donors at each locus, so association tests used only the typed subset. The authors suggested that the approach could potentially be generalized to other disease states and immunological phenotypes. Some IMGT-functional V segments, including TRBV6-2 and TRBV6-3, could not be distinguished by the 87-base-pair reads and were therefore excluded. Linkage disequilibrium might explain the correlated functional status among segregating V segments, but an unknown experimental factor could not be ruled out. Compared with the roughly 700-donor mean, donors in an Asian-associated ancestry cluster had fewer N-insertions in productive TCRs, according to a later genetic analysis.

Regarding this clone: Its antigen remains undetermined. Base quality data are lacking; no much larger clone is found one base away.

Germline trimming amounts to 5 bases on V and 9 bases on J, with 12 as the count of junction bases outside the gene matches. CDR1 and CDR2 were assigned from the germline V gene as SGHTS and YDEGEE. Including cysteine and phenylalanine, the CDR3 has 16 amino acids. The retained sequence is limited to the CDR3, 48 bases, with the frame set at the first base. Preparation of the library involved the immunoSEQ multiplex PCR assay. For the multiplex PCR, a mixture combining 60 forward primers for TCR Vbeta segments and 13 reverse primers for TCR Jbeta segments was used. The CDR3 region of rearranged TCR beta genes was amplified from genomic DNA with a multiplex PCR assay. Amplified TCR beta libraries were sequenced as 87-base-pair reads on the Illumina HiSeq System. The authors processed their data as follows. In a later analysis, tens of millions of unique TCR beta chains were counted across the roughly 700 repertoires, and around 10 million of these chains were shared by at least two donors. To remove PCR and sequencing errors, raw reads were error-corrected and collapsed into unique sequences using a nearest-neighbor algorithm that merged closely related sequences. To assign V, D and J gene segments, CDR3 sequences were aligned to IMGT reference sequences. Each retained sequence needed at least a six-nucleotide match to both a V gene segment and a J gene segment. Rearrangements were called productive when the CDR3 lacked stop codons and stayed in frame with V and J; all others were non-productive. Following IMGT convention, CDR3 was defined as the stretch from the second conserved V-encoded cysteine up to the conserved J-encoded phenylalanine. The earlier analysis of approximately 590 of the donors excluded any sequence lacking an unambiguous match to a single V gene segment. An earlier analysis of 587 of the donors called V segments functional above 56.7% productive rearrangements and segregating when the between-donor standard deviation exceeded 5%. A statistical classification framework was built to diagnose cytomegalovirus status from the catalog of TCR beta chain sequences. A later analysis assigned V and J genes by comparing TCR nucleotide sequences with IMGT/GENE-DB human TR gene sequences. In a later analysis, CDR3 sequences and most-parsimonious VDJ recombination scenarios were assigned using the TCRdist pipeline. A later analysis defined each TCR beta chain by its CDR3 amino acid sequence plus V-gene family, and excluded reads lacking a unique V-gene family. To address suspected cross-contamination and a sequencing artifact, a later analysis removed a few hundred highly shared, low-generation-probability nucleotide sequences. For each public chain, a later analysis derived a clonal expansion index from normalized ranks of inferred template counts within each repertoire. A later analysis computed generation probabilities with a VDJ recombination model fitted to out-of-frame rearrangements, and checked the results against IGoR. In a later analysis, TCR-TCR, TCR-HLA and TCR-CMV co-occurrence was scored with hypergeometric tests, and a repertoire-size bias correction was applied to TCR pairs. False discovery rates were estimated in a later analysis by permuting HLA or CMV assignments 20 times. A later analysis grouped co-occurring TCRs with DBSCAN, adding TCRdist sequence similarity when clustering within HLA-allele-positive subsets. Repertoires with fewer than 30,000 or more than 120,000 public chains were left out of co-occurrence clustering, as were roughly five repertoires with anomalous nucleotide sharing. TCRdb took over this immuneACCESS table, retaining in-frame rearrangements with V and J assigned. Such tables are incomplete; in checked studies, under half of the missing clones stem from an unresolved V gene, and the remainder is unexplained. D and trimming were read from the DNA, whereas the V and J calls and clone size are those reported in that table. The sample table contains under 70,000 clones; only one count was recorded for about nine tenths of them. Jointly, the top ten make up 2% of the sample.

The cohort was made up of hundreds of healthy bone marrow donors. At the time of sampling, every cohort member was nominally healthy, though immune exposures that went unrecorded were likely present. The donor was CMV seronegative and belonged to the group of more than 300 seronegative cohort members. Every donor gave a peripheral blood sample, and the peripheral blood mononuclear cells from that sample were used for TCR beta sequencing. The Qiagen DNeasy Blood Extraction Kit was used to extract genomic DNA from the blood cell samples. The clonotype was recovered from a woman between 25 and 40 years old in good health and CMV-seronegative. The specimen sequenced was PBMCs. This chain is built from TRBV5-8 and TRBJ2-1, with 12 bases in between that match TRBD2. CDR3 protein: CASSLGLAGGPSEQFF. The nucleotide sequence is given as TGTGCCAGCAGTCTGGGGCTAGCGGGAGGGCCCAGTGAGCAGTTCTTC.